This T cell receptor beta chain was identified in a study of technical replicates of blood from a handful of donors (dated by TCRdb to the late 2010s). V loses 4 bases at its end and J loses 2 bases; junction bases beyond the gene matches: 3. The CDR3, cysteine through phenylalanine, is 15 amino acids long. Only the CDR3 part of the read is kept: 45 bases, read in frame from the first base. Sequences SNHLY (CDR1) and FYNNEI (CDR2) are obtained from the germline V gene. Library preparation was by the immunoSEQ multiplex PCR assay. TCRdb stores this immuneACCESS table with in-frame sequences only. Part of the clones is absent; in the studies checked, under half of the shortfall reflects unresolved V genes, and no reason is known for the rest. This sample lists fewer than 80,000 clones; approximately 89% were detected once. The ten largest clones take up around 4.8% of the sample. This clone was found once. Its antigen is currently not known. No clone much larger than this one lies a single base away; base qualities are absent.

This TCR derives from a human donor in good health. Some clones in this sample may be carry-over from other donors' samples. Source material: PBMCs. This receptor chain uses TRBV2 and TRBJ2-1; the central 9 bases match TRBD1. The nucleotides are TGTGCCAGCAGTGGGGGACAGGGTACCTACAATGAGCAGTTCTTC. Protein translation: CASSGGQGTYNEQFF.